Sequencing of this T cell receptor beta chain was carried out in a study of blood T cell repertoires in COVID-19. In the study overall: Samples came from the United States, Italy and Spain, spanning acute and convalescent COVID-19. The analysed material was cDNA or gDNA that came from T cells, B-cell-depleted T cells, or PBMCs.

Seattle-derived patients entered the study during active infection and were followed longitudinally. V was clipped by 2 bases and J by 0 bases; unmatched bases: 1. The CDR3 totals 15 residues. Germline V gives CDR1 LGHNT, CDR2 FRNRAP. Original data processing: Using reference gene primer amplification, nucleated cell counts were estimated. Only in-frame clones appear in the TCRdb table, and some are missing; sequencing was by immunoSEQ multiplex PCR. Clonal size and the V and J genes are those of that table, whereas D and trimming came from the DNA. The sample contains tens of thousands of clones, 75% to 90% of which appear only once.

The chain joins TRBV12-5 to TRBJ2-1; 7 positions match TRBD1. This clonotype originated in a woman of 80 years or more with COVID-19, enrolled during active disease. Sequenced material: peripheral blood. CDR3 DNA: TGTGCTAGTGGTTTGCGACAGGGCTCCTACAATGAGCAGTTCTTC. Protein: CASGLRQGSYNEQFF.